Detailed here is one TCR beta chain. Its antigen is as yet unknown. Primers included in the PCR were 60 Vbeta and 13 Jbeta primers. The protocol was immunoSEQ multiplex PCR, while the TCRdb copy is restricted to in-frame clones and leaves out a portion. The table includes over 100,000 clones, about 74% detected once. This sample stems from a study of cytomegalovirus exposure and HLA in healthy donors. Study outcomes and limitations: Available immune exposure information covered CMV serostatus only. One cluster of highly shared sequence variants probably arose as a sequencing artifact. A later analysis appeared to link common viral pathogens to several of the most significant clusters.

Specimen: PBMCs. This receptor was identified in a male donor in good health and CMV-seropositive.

The CDR3 bases are TGCGCCAGCAGCGAAGGGGCAACTGAAGCTTTCTTT. This codes for CASSEGATEAFF. The chain couples TRBV5-1 to TRBJ1-1; D may be TRBD1 (5 bases). This CDR3 spans 12 amino acids. Trimming took 4 bases from V and 5 from J, leaving 9 bases between them. Germline CDR1 reads SGHRS; CDR2 reads YFSETQ.